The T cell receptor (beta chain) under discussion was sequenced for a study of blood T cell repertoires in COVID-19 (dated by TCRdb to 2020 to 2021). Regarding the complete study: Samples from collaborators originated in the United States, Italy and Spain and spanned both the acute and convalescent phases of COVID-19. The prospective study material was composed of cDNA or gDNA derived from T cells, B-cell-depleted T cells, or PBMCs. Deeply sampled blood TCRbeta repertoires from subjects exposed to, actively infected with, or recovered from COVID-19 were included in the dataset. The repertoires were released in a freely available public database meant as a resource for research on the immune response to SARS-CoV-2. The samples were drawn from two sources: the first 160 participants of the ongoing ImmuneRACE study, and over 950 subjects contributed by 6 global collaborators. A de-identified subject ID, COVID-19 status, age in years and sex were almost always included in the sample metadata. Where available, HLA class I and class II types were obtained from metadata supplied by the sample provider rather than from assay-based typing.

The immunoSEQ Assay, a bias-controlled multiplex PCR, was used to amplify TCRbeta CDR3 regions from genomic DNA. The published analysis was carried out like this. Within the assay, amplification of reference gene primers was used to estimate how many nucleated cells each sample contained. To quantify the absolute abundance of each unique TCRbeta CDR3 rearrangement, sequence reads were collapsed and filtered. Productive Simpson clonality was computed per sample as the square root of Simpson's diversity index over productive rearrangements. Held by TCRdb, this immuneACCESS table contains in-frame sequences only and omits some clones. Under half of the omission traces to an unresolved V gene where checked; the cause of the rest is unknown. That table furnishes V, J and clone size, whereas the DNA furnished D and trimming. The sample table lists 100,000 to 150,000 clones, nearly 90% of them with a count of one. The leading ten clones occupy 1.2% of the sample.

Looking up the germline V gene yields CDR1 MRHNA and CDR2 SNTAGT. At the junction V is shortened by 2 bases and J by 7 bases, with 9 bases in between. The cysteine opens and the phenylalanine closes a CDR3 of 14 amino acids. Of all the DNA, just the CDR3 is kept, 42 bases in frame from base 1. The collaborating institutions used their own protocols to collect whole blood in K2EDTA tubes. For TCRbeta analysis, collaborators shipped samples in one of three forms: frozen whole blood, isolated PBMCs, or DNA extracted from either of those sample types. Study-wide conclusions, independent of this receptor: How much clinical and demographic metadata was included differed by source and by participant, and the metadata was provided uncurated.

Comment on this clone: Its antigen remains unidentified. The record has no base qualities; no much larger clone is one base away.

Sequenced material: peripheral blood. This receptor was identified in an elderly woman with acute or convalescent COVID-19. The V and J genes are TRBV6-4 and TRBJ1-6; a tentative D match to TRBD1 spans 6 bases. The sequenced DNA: TGTGCCAGCAGTGACCAAGGGGGAAATTCACCCCTCCACTTT. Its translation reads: CASSDQGGNSPLHF.